This T cell receptor beta chain came from a study of blood T cell repertoires in COVID-19. Study-wide context: The United States, Italy and Spain were the sources of the acute and convalescent COVID-19 samples. T cells, B-cell-depleted T cells, or PBMCs provided the cDNA or gDNA that served as material.

Original processing methods: Estimated nucleated cell counts came from reference gene primer amplification. The repertoire was sequenced with immunoSEQ multiplex PCR; TCRdb's copy has only in-frame clones and lacks some. V and J calls and clone size are those listed in that table; D and trimming were worked out from the DNA. This repertoire shows about 140,000 clones, 80% to 85% found once; its top ten account for 7% to 10%. The source material was peripheral blood. The TCR originated in a human donor in a cohort sampled during active COVID-19.

CDR3 in DNA: TGTGCCAGCAGTGAAGGAGGACTAGCGGGCTACGAGCAGTACTTC. Translating it yields CASSEGGLAGYEQYF. The chain combines TRBV6-1 with TRBJ2-7; TRBD2 agrees at 11 bases. J was trimmed by 3 bases and V by 1 base; bases with no gene match: 2. Germline-derived CDR1 and CDR2 are MNHNS and SASEGT. The CDR3 runs to 15 residues.